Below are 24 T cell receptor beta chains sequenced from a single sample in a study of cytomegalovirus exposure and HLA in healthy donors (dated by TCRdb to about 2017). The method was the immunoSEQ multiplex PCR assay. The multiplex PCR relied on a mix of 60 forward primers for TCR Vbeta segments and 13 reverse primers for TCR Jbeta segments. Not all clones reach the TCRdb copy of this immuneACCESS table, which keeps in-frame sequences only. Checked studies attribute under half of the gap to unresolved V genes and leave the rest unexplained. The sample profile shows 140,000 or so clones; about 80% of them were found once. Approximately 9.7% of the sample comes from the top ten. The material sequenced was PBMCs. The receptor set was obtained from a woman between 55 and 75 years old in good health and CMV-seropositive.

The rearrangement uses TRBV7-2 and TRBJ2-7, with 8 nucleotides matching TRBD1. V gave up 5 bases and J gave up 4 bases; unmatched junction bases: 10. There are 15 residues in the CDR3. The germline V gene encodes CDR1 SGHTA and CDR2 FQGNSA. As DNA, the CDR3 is TGTGCCAGCAGCCTTACAGGGGGAAGGATATACGAGCAGTACTTC. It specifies CASSLTGGRIYEQYF.

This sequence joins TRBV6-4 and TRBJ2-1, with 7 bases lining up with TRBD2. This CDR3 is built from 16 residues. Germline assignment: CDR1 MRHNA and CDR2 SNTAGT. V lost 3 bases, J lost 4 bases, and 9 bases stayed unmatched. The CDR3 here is CASSESPSGRYNEQFF. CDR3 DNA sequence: TGTGCCAGCAGTGAATCCCCTAGCGGTCGTTACAATGAGCAGTTCTTC.

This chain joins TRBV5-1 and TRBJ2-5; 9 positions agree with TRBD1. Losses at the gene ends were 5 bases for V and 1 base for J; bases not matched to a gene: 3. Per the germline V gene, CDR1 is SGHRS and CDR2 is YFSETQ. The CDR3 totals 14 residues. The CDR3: CASRMDRGQETQYF. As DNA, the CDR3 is TGCGCCAGCAGAATGGACAGGGGCCAAGAGACCCAGTACTTC.

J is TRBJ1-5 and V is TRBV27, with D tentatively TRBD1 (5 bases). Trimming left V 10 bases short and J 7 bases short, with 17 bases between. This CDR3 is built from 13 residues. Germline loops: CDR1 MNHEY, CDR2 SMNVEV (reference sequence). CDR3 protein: CATTGLSGQPQHF. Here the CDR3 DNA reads TGTGCCACGACGGGACTTTCTGGACAGCCCCAGCATTTT.

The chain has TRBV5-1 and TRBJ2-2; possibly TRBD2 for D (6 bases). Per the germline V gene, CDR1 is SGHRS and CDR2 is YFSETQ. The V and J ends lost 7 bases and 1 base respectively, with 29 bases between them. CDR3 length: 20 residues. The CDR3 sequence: CASRPGSGQRYSRNTGELFF. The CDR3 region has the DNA TGCGCCAGCCGTCCGGGAAGCGGGCAGAGATATTCAAGGAACACCGGGGAGCTGTTTTTT.

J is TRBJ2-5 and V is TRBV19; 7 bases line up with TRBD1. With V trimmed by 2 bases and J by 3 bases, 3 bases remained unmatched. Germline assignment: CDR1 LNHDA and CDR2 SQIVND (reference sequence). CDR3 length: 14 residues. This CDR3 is CASSISDRKETQYF. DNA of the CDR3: TGTGCCAGTAGTATATCGGACAGGAAAGAGACCCAGTACTTC.

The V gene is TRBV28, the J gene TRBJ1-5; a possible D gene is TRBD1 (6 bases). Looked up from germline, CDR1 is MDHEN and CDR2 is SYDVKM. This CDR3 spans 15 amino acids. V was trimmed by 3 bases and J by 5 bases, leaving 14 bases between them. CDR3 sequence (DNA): TGTGCCAGCAGTTTGTCGACAGGATTCCATCAGCCCCAGCATTTT. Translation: CASSLSTGFHQPQHF.

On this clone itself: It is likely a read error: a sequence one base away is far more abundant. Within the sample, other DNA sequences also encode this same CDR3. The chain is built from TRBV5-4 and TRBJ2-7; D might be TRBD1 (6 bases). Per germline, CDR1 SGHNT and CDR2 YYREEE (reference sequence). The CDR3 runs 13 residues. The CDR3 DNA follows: TGTACATTGTCGGCTCAGGGGAGAAACGAACAGTACTTC. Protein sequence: CTLSAQGRNEQYF.

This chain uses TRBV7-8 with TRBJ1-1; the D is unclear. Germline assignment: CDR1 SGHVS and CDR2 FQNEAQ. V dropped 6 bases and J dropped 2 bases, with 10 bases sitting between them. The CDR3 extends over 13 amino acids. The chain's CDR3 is CASRPTGNTEAFF. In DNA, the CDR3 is TGTGCCAGCAGGCCGACGGGAAACACTGAAGCTTTCTTT.

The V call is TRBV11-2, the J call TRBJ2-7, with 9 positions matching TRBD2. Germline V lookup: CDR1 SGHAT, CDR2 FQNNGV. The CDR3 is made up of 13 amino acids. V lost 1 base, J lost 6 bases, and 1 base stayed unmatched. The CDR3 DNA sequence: TGTGCCAGCAGCTTAGCTAGCGGGATCGAGCAGTACTTC. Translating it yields CASSLASGIEQYF.

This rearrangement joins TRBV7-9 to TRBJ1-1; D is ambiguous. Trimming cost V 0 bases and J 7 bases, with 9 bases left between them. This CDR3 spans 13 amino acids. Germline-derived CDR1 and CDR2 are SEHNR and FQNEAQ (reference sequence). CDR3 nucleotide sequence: TGTGCCAGCAGCTTAGCGTGGCGGGGTGAAGCTTTCTTT. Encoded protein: CASSLAWRGEAFF.

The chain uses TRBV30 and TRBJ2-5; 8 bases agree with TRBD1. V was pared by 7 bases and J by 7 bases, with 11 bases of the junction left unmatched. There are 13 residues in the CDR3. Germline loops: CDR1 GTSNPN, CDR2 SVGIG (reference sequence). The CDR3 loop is CALYRGKRATQYF. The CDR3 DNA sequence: TGTGCCTTGTACAGGGGGAAGAGGGCGACCCAGTACTTC.

The CDR3 protein is CASSFGREEDTIYF. Here the CDR3 DNA reads TGTGCCAGCAGCTTTGGCAGGGAGGAGGACACCATATATTTT. The chain uses TRBV7-9 and TRBJ1-3; tentative D call: TRBD1 (5 bases). CDR1 is SEHNR, CDR2 FQNEAQ, per germline (reference sequence). The length of the CDR3 is 14 residues. Deletions cut 3 bases from V and 8 bases from J, with 14 bases between.

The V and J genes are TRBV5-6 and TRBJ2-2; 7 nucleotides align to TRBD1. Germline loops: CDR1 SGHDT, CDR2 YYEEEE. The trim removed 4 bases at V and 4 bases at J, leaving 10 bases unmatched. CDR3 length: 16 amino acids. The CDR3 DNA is TGTGCCAGCAGCGTGCCCGGGACAGAAATCACCGGGGAGCTGTTTTTT. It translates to CASSVPGTEITGELFF.

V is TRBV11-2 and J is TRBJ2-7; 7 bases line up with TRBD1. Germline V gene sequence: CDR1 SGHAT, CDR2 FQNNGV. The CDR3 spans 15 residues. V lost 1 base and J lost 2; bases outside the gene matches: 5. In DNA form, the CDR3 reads TGTGCCAGCAGCTTAGGACAGGGAGCCACCTACGAGCAGTACTTC. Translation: CASSLGQGATYEQYF.

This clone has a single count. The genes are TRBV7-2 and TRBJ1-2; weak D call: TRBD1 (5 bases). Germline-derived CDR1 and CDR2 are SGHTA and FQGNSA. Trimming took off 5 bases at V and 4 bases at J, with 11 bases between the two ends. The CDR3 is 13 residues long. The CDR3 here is CASSPGYPYGYTF. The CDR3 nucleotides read TGTGCCAGCAGCCCAGGGTATCCCTATGGCTACACCTTC.

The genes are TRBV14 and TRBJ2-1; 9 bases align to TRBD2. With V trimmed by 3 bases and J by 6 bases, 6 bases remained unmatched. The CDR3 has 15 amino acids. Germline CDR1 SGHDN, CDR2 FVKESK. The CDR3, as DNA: TGTGCCAGCAGCCACGGCGGGAGGGGGATCAATGAGCAGTTCTTC. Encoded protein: CASSHGGRGINEQFF.

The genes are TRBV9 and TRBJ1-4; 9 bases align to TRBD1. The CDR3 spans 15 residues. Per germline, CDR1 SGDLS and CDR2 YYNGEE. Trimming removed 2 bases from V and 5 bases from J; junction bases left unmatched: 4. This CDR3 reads CASSVRGTGNEKLFF. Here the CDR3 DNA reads TGTGCCAGCAGCGTTAGGGGGACAGGGAATGAAAAACTGTTTTTT.

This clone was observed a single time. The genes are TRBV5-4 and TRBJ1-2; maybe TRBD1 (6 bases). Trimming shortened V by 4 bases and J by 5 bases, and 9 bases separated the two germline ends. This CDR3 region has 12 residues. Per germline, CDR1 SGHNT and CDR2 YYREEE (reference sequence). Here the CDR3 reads CASSPTGYGYTF. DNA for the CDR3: TGTGCCAGCAGCCCCACAGGGTATGGCTACACCTTC.

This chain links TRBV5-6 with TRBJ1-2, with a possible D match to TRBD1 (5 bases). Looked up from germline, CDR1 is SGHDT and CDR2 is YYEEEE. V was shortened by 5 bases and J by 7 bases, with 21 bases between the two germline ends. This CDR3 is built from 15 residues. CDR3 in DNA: TGTGCCAGCAGTCACGGCGTGGGCAGGGCTAGTGGCTACACCTTC. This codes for CASSHGVGRASGYTF.

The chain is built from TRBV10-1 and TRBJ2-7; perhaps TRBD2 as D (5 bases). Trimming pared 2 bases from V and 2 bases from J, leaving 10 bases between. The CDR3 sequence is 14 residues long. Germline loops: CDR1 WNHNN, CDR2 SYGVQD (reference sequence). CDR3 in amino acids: CASSEERKAYEQYF. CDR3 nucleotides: TGCGCCAGCAGTGAGGAGCGGAAGGCCTACGAGCAGTACTTC.

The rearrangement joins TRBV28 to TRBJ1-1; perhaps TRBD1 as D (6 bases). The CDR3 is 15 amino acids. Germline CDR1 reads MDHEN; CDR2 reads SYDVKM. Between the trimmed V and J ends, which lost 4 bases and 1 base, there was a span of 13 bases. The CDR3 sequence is CASSSTGRRNTEAFF. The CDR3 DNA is TGTGCCAGCAGTTCGACAGGTCGCCGGAACACTGAAGCTTTCTTT.

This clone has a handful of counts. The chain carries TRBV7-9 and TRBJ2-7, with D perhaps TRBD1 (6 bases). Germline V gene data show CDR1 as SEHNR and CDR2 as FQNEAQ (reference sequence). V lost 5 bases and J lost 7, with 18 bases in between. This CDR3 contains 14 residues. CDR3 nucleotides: TGTGCCAGCAGCCCTTGGGACACCCCGCGTGAGCAGTACTTC. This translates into CASSPWDTPREQYF.

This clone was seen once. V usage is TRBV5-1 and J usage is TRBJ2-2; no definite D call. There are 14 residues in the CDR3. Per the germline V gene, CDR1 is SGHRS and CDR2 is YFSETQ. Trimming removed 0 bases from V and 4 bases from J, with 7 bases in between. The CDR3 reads CASSLGPGTGELFF. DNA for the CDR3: TGCGCCAGCAGCTTGGGGCCGGGCACCGGGGAGCTGTTTTTT.